These T cell receptor beta chains were read from a single sample in a study of OX40 agonist ivuxolimab in advanced cancers. Profiled with immunoSEQ multiplex PCR; TCRdb holds only in-frame clones, not every one. The top ten hold 21% of the sample, which has about 38,000 clones, roughly 80% seen once. The source was CD4+ or CD8+ T cells sorted from blood, collected in a trial of the OX40 agonist ivuxolimab. The receptors here all came from an adult with an advanced solid tumor such as melanoma, head and neck, liver or kidney cancer. Each CDR3 is given with its conserved first and last residue. The D gene is left open where the match is weak. Clone sizes are given selectively: once, few, many, or a class where the clone is expanded.

TRBJ2-5,NA,TRBV20-1,NA,CSAREVGEQYF
TRBJ1-5,NA,TRBV6-5,NA,CASSIRNSNQPQHF
TRBJ2-5,NA,TRBV2,TRBD1,CASRGLTGGEKTQYF
TRBJ1-5,NA,TRBV19,NA,CASSRTGSNQPQHF
TRBJ2-2,NA,TRBV7-7,TRBD1,CASSRTGAGTGELFF
TRBJ2-7,NA,TRBV7-9,TRBD1,CASSPGTVYEQYF
TRBJ1-6,NA,TRBV2,NA,CASTLELVGGNSPLHF
TRBJ2-2,once,TRBV10-3,TRBD1,CAIRPGQGAGELFF
TRBJ2-7,NA,TRBV11-3,NA,CASSASQGYEQYF
TRBJ1-2,NA,TRBV5-1,NA,CASSPQENYGYTF
TRBJ1-4,NA,TRBV30,NA,CAWSPGTFDEKLFF
TRBJ1-3,NA,TRBV18,NA,CASSPAMSSAGPSGNTIYF
TRBJ1-3,NA,TRBV7-3,TRBD1,CASSRDSNSGNTIYF
TRBJ2-7,NA,TRBV7-9,NA,CASSLVEGDHEQYF
TRBJ1-5,NA,TRBV5-1,NA,CASSFLPDQPQHF
TRBJ1-3,NA,TRBV5-1,NA,CASSSQGLSGNTIYF
TRBJ2-1,NA,TRBV6-9,NA,CASSYSGVGTYNEQFF
TRBJ2-2,NA,TRBV19,NA,CASSRWGANTGELFF
TRBJ1-6,NA,TRBV28,TRBD1,CASSLTGTGAYNSPLHF
TRBJ1-3,NA,TRBV15,NA,CATRVRSSGNTIYF
NA,NA,TRBV6-5,NA,CASSYSSGGYEQYF
TRBJ1-5,NA,TRBV28,NA,CASSLSLGTGRVTYQPQHF
TRBJ2-7,NA,TRBV18,TRBD1,CASSNPGQGNYEQYF
TRBJ2-2,NA,TRBV11-2,TRBD1,CASSLGGQGVTGELFF
TRBJ1-5,NA,TRBV6-6,NA,CASSLPNQPQHF
TRBJ2-3,NA,TRBV2,TRBD1,CASSRQGADTQYF
TRBJ1-6,NA,TRBV6-6,TRBD1,CASSPRDRGNSPLHF
TRBJ2-7,NA,TRBV7-2,TRBD1,CASSKGGSTGHHEQYF
TRBJ1-6,NA,TRBV6-5,NA,CASSDPGETLHF
TRBJ2-4,NA,TRBV2,NA,CASEDSLIAKNIQYF
TRBJ2-3,NA,TRBV30,NA,CAWSLLSTDTQYF
TRBJ1-5,once,TRBV2,NA,CASSETAPGNQPQHF
TRBJ1-6,NA,TRBV28,TRBD1,CASSLALRGNSPLHF
TRBJ2-3,NA,TRBV9,NA,CASSPHPQGADTQYF
TRBJ1-1,NA,TRBV4-1,NA,CASSQGVGTQNTEAFF
TRBJ2-1,NA,TRBV19,TRBD1,CASSYDRASYNEQFF
TRBJ1-6,NA,TRBV5-1,NA,CASSLGVSYNSPLHF
TRBJ1-2,NA,TRBV6-1,NA,CASSEARRIGNYGYTF
TRBJ2-1,NA,TRBV30,NA,CACPVAGYNEQFF
TRBJ2-2,NA,TRBV5-4,NA,CASSLAAGSGELFF
TRBJ2-7,few,TRBV7-9,TRBD1,CAGQGQGSNEQYF